A single sample gave rise to the 5 T cell receptor beta chains below, sequenced in a study of CD8 T cells in Susac syndrome. An amount of RNA that ranged from roughly 0.45 to 1 ug was reverse transcribed with random hexamers. A single record per CDR3 protein comes from TCRdb applying MiXCR to the immunoSEQ multiplex PCR reads. Among about 300,000 distinct CDR3 sequences listed, under 95% were seen once. Sequencing input: CD4+ T cells from PBMCs. The source is a human donor with multiple sclerosis.

The chain joins TRBV25-1 to TRBJ1-1, with a tentative D call TRBD1 (6 bases). This CDR3 spans 14 amino acids. Germline V lookup: CDR1 MGHDK, CDR2 SYGVNS. V lost 1 base, J lost 4 bases, and 10 bases lay in between. CDR3 amino acids: CASSEWSGATEAFF. In DNA form, the CDR3 reads TGTGCCAGCAGTGAATGGTCAGGGGCCACTGAAGCTTTCTTT.

V is TRBV10-3 and J is TRBJ2-3; 7 bases are shared with TRBD1. The V gene's germline CDR1 is ENHRY and CDR2 SYGVKD. V lost 6 bases, J lost 2 bases, and 14 bases stayed unmatched. The CDR3 consists of 17 residues. The CDR3 bases are TGTGCCATCAGCGCTCAATCGGCAGGGGGTGTCACAGATACGCAGTATTTT. This codes for CAISAQSAGGVTDTQYF.

The V gene is TRBV6-2 or TRBV6-3, the J gene TRBJ2-7, with TRBD2 identical over 8 bases. Germline V lookup: CDR1 MNHEY, CDR2 SVGEGT. The ends lost 4 bases at V and 3 bases at J; junction bases unmatched: 5. The length of the CDR3 is 14 residues. The CDR3 DNA follows: TGTGCCAGCAGTTTCGCACTAGCGGACTACGAGCAGTACTTC. Translation: CASSFALADYEQYF.

This chain joins TRBV10-3 and TRBJ2-2; possible D gene TRBD2, 5 bases. Germline values: CDR1 ENHRY, CDR2 SYGVKD. CDR3 length: 15 residues. V lost 6 bases to trimming and J lost 0 bases, with 11 bases between them. The CDR3 DNA is TGTGCCATCAGCTGGACGGAGGCGAACACCGGGGAGCTGTTTTTT. Amino acids: CAISWTEANTGELFF.

CDR3 in amino acids: CASSLWQENSPLHF. CDR3 DNA: TGTGCCAGCAGTTTGTGGCAGGAGAATTCACCCCTCCACTTT. The chain combines TRBV12-3 or TRBV12-4 with TRBJ1-6; no reliable D call. This CDR3 comprises 14 residues. V lost 3 bases and J lost 7, with 10 bases in between.